Following are 28 T cell receptor beta chains from one sample sequenced in a study of identical twins. TCRdb re-analysed the 5' RACE reads in MiXCR, keeping a single row per CDR3 protein. The sample includes 500,000 or so distinct CDR3 sequences, roughly a fifth seen only once; the top ten take around 1%. The sample also formed part of further work on T cells expressing NK-cell markers.

Sequencing was done on a sample of CD4+ T cells sorted from blood. The receptors here all came from a woman between 18 and 29 years old in good health.

In its sample, this clonotype was seen a few times. The genes are TRBV11-1 and TRBJ2-1; 12 nucleotides match TRBD2. Losses at the gene ends were 5 bases for V and 0 bases for J; bases not matched to a gene: 11. CDR3 size: 19 residues. Germline lookup yields CDR1 SGHAT and CDR2 FQDESV (reference sequence). Here the CDR3 reads CASSPRPSGGASSYNEQFF. The CDR3 nucleotides are TGTGCCAGCAGCCCCCGACCTAGCGGGGGGGCGAGCTCCTACAATGAGCAGTTCTTC.

The rearrangement links TRBV10-1 to TRBJ1-1, with a possible D match to TRBD1 (6 bases). The V end lost 10 bases, the J end lost 1 base, and 10 bases lay between the germline ends. Germline V gene sequence: CDR1 WNHNN, CDR2 SYGVQD (reference sequence). The CDR3 is made up of 12 amino acids. CDR3 residues: CATGQKNTEAFF. The CDR3 bases are TGCGCCACCGGACAGAAGAACACTGAAGCTTTCTTT.

On this clonotype: At one boundary the junction diverges from the germline segment, which might be a read error. This rearrangement joins TRBV27 to TRBJ2-1; D not certain. Germline V lookup: CDR1 MNHEY, CDR2 SMNVEV (reference sequence). CDR3 length: 15 residues. The CDR3 here is CASGLSRSSYNEQFF. CDR3 bases: TGTGCCAGCGGTTTATCTCGAAGCTCCTACAATGAGCAGTTCTTC.

This clonotype occurred a few times. V and J are TRBV20-1 and TRBJ2-1; 11 nucleotides agree with TRBD2. The germline V gene has CDR1 DFQATT and CDR2 SNEGSKA (reference sequence). Losses at the gene ends were 5 bases for V and 7 bases for J; bases not matched to a gene: 4. The CDR3 has 13 residues. The CDR3 is CSALGLAGNEQFF. The CDR3 DNA is TGCAGTGCTCTCGGACTAGCGGGTAATGAGCAGTTCTTC.

This clonotype has just one count. The chain couples TRBV9 to TRBJ2-5; 7 positions agree with TRBD1. V shed 0 bases and J 5 bases; nucleotides not matched to a gene: 7. The CDR3 runs 15 residues. The V gene's germline CDR1 is SGDLS and CDR2 YYNGEE. The CDR3 DNA follows: TGTGCCAGCAGCGTAGACCCCAGCAGGGGGGAGACCCAGTACTTC. Translation: CASSVDPSRGETQYF.

This clonotype was seen repeatedly, ten times or more. V usage is TRBV12-3 or TRBV12-4 and J usage is TRBJ2-2; 12 nucleotides align to TRBD2. Losses at the gene ends were 6 bases for V and 6 bases for J; bases not matched to a gene: 11. The CDR3 totals 17 residues. As DNA, the CDR3 is TGTGCCAGCAGCCTAGCGGGAGGGTCAGGTCCGCCCGGGGAGCTGTTTTTT. It codes for CASSLAGGSGPPGELFF.

This clonotype was observed a few times. The chain joins TRBV20-1 to TRBJ2-1; TRBD2 aligns across 8 bases. With 5 bases clipped from V and 2 bases from J, the junction kept 8 bases outside the gene matches. In germline, CDR1 is DFQATT, CDR2 SNEGSKA (reference sequence). The CDR3 covers 15 residues. The DNA for the CDR3 is TGCAGTGCTCTAGATACTAGCGGAGCCTACAATGAGCAGTTCTTC. Residues: CSALDTSGAYNEQFF.

J is TRBJ2-7 and V is TRBV7-2, with 11 bases fitting TRBD1. CDR3 size: 16 residues. J gave up 5 bases and V 5 bases, and 11 bases lay outside the gene matches. The germline V gene encodes CDR1 SGHTA and CDR2 FQGNSA. The CDR3 sequence is CASSPNRDRGRNEQYF. CDR3 DNA: TGTGCCAGCAGCCCCAACCGGGACAGGGGGAGGAACGAGCAGTACTTC.

The table lists this clonotype with many counts. Written as DNA, the CDR3 is TGTGCCAGCAGCCAAGATACAGGGCACGCTTTCTTT. Protein product: CASSQDTGHAFF. This chain joins TRBV4-2 and TRBJ1-1, with D possibly TRBD1 on 6 matching bases. V was shortened by 0 bases and J by 11 bases, with 10 bases between the two germline ends. The CDR3 totals 12 residues. The germline V gene encodes CDR1 LGHNA and CDR2 YNFKEQ.

The chain employs TRBV5-1 and TRBJ1-4; TRBD1 might be the D (6 bases). Per germline, CDR1 SGHRS and CDR2 YFSETQ. The CDR3 is made up of 15 amino acids. V lost 4 bases, J lost 7 bases, and 17 bases lay in between. The CDR3 DNA sequence: TGCGCCAGCAGCCCTGGGGGGGGCGCGGGTGAAAAACTGTTTTTT. Translated: CASSPGGGAGEKLFF.

The V gene is TRBV3-1, the J gene TRBJ1-2; no definite D call. Per germline, CDR1 LGHDT and CDR2 YNNKEL (reference sequence). V dropped 2 bases and J dropped 11 bases, with 12 bases sitting between them. The length of the CDR3 is 12 residues. CDR3 nucleotide sequence: TGTGCCAGCAGCCAAAGTGCAGGCCAATACACCTTC. Encoded protein: CASSQSAGQYTF.

Only a few counts were recorded for this clonotype. The chain carries TRBV6-1 and TRBJ1-6; D not resolved. Deletions cut 6 bases from V and 2 bases from J, with 11 bases between. CDR3 size: 15 residues. CDR1 and CDR2 (germline): MNHNS, SASEGT. In nucleotides, the CDR3 is TGTGCCAGCAGATCCGACGGGGCCTATAATTCACCCCTCCACTTT. Protein sequence: CASRSDGAYNSPLHF.

V gene TRBV6-2 or TRBV6-3 combines with J gene TRBJ1-1; maybe TRBD1 (6 bases). The CDR3 contains 16 residues. Trimming took 4 bases from V and 1 from J, leaving 16 bases between them. CDR1 MNHEY and CDR2 SVGEGT come from the germline V gene. In DNA form, the CDR3 reads TGTGCCAGCAGTTTTCATCAAGGACAGTCGAACACTGAAGCTTTCTTT. Translating it yields CASSFHQGQSNTEAFF.

This clonotype was picked up a small number of times. The chain combines TRBV6-2 or TRBV6-3 with TRBJ2-2; D is uncertain. CDR1 is MNHEY and CDR2 is SVGEGT in the germline V gene. The CDR3 covers 15 residues. V shed 6 bases and J shed 4 bases, with 15 bases lying between them. In DNA, the CDR3 is TGTGCCAGCAGCAACGATCCCTACAGCACCGGGGAGCTGTTTTTT. Its protein is CASSNDPYSTGELFF.

The rearrangement joins TRBV5-1 to TRBJ2-2; D gene ambiguous. The germline V gene encodes CDR1 SGHRS and CDR2 YFSETQ. The CDR3 runs to 16 residues. The V and J ends lost 0 bases and 1 base respectively, with 10 bases between them. Here the CDR3 reads CASSLGAQRNTGELFF. The CDR3 nucleotides read TGCGCCAGCAGCTTGGGGGCACAGAGGAACACCGGGGAGCTGTTTTTT.

The V call is TRBV20-1, the J call TRBJ1-1, with 9 bases lining up with TRBD1. CDR3 length: 14 residues. Germline CDR1 and CDR2: DFQATT and SNEGSKA (reference sequence). Germline trimming cut 2 bases from V and 3 bases from J; bases unmatched to any gene: 4. In DNA form, the CDR3 reads TGCAGTGCTAGACCACAGGGGGCGCACACTGAAGCTTTCTTT. Its translation: CSARPQGAHTEAFF.

This chain connects TRBV5-6 to TRBJ1-5, with D possibly being TRBD1 (5 bases). This CDR3 is built from 15 residues. V lost 3 bases and J lost 4, with 14 bases in between. Germline V gene data show CDR1 as SGHDT and CDR2 as YYEEEE. The CDR3 spells CASSWRMGENQPQHF. CDR3 DNA: TGTGCCAGCAGCTGGCGCATGGGGGAGAATCAGCCCCAGCATTTT.

This clonotype occurred a few times. CDR3 nucleotide sequence: TGCAGTGCTAGAGATGGGTTTATTAATACGCAGTATTTT. It codes for CSARDGFINTQYF. This chain joins TRBV20-1 and TRBJ2-3, with unresolved D. This CDR3 comprises 13 residues. Germline lookup yields CDR1 DFQATT and CDR2 SNEGSKA (reference sequence). The V and J ends lost 0 bases and 7 bases respectively, with 11 bases between them.

The V and J genes are TRBV6-6 and TRBJ1-5, with D uncertain. Germline assignment: CDR1 MNHNY and CDR2 SVGAGI (reference sequence). This CDR3 has 13 amino acids. V was shortened by 5 bases and J by 3 bases, with 8 bases between the two germline ends. CDR3 sequence: CASSQWNNQPQHF. The CDR3 DNA follows: TGTGCCAGCAGTCAGTGGAACAATCAGCCCCAGCATTTT.

The V and J genes are TRBV10-3 and TRBJ2-7, with unresolved D. The CDR3 totals 13 residues. V was shortened by 6 bases and J by 5 bases, with 14 bases between the two germline ends. Per the germline V gene, CDR1 is ENHRY and CDR2 is SYGVKD. DNA of the CDR3: TGTGCCATCAGACCATCCATGGTCCACGAGCAGTACTTC. Protein: CAIRPSMVHEQYF.

The V gene is TRBV7-8, the J gene TRBJ2-1; perhaps TRBD2 as D (7 bases). V lost 1 base to trimming and J lost 11 bases, with 15 bases between them. Germline loops: CDR1 SGHVS, CDR2 FQNEAQ. The CDR3 contains 14 residues. The CDR3 sequence: CASSLDRAAGQQFF. As DNA, the CDR3 is TGTGCCAGCAGCTTAGACAGGGCAGCGGGACAGCAGTTCTTC.

This clonotype was observed many times. The chain links TRBV5-1 to TRBJ2-3; D is ambiguous. Trimming removed 3 bases from V and 1 base from J, with 12 bases in between. Germline-derived CDR1 and CDR2 are SGHRS and YFSETQ. The CDR3 loop spans 15 amino acids. CDR3 bases: TGCGCCAGCAGCTCGCGGCCTGGCGGCACAGATACGCAGTATTTT. It translates to CASSSRPGGTDTQYF.

V usage is TRBV29-1 and J usage is TRBJ1-2, with 7 bases matching TRBD1. Germline V gene lookup returns CDR1 SQVTM and CDR2 ANQGSEA. This CDR3 comprises 13 residues. The V and J ends lost 4 bases and 10 bases, in that order; junction bases with no gene match: 12. The CDR3 loop reads CSVARQGGRNYTF. The CDR3 nucleotides read TGCAGCGTTGCCCGACAGGGCGGAAGAAACTACACCTTC.

The CDR3 region is CASNTRKGATDTQYF. The CDR3 DNA sequence: TGCGCCAGCAACACTAGAAAGGGGGCCACAGATACGCAGTATTTT. The V gene is TRBV4-1, the J gene TRBJ2-3; 7 bases line up with TRBD1. Germline V lookup: CDR1 MGHRA, CDR2 YSYEKL. Trimming cost V 7 bases and J 2 bases; bases outside gene matches: 9. The CDR3 is 15 residues long.

This clonotype was seen only once. V and J are TRBV12-3 or TRBV12-4 and TRBJ1-2; no clear D. The CDR3 is made up of 14 amino acids. Trimming pared 8 bases from V and 3 bases from J, leaving 16 bases between. CDR3 nucleotides: TGTGCCAGCGGCTTTGCCGGGCGACACTATGGCTACACCTTC. As protein: CASGFAGRHYGYTF.

The chain joins TRBV4-3 to TRBJ2-3, with 9 bases lining up with TRBD2. Germline V gene data show CDR1 as LGHNA and CDR2 as YSLEER. The J segment lost 6 bases and the V segment lost 2 bases, leaving 12 bases of the junction unmatched. The CDR3 is made up of 17 amino acids. The CDR3 protein is CASSQNPAPAGGDTQYF. The CDR3 coding sequence is TGCGCCAGCAGCCAAAACCCAGCTCCAGCGGGAGGCGATACGCAGTATTTT.

The chain employs TRBV6-5 and TRBJ2-7; D is possibly TRBD2 (6 bases). CDR3 length: 13 amino acids. V lost 1 base and J 3 bases, leaving 7 bases between the germline ends. Germline V gene sequence: CDR1 MNHEY, CDR2 SVGAGI. In DNA, the CDR3 is TGTGCCAGCAGTTACTACGGGGGCTACGAGCAGTACTTC. The encoded protein is CASSYYGGYEQYF.

This clonotype has more than one count but fewer than ten. The chain uses TRBV20-1 and TRBJ2-1; 7 bases line up with TRBD2. The CDR3 is 12 amino acids. CDR1 and CDR2 from the germline V gene are DFQATT and SNEGSKA (reference sequence). DNA for the CDR3: TGCACAGCGGGGCTCTCCTACAATGAGCAGTTCTTC. Its protein product is CTAGLSYNEQFF.